The present entry profiles one T cell receptor (beta chain) with its context. These data belong to a study of blood T cell repertoires in COVID-19. The authors' processing: Estimation of nucleated cell counts relied on the amplification of reference gene primers. TCRdb's table, derived via immunoSEQ multiplex PCR, lists solely in-frame clones and lacks some. That table supplies the V and J calls and clone size; D and trimming were determined from the DNA. The table has about 96,000 clones, approximately 84% seen once; the top ten hold 17%. This TCR derives from a woman aged 55-69 years with acute or convalescent COVID-19. Sequencing was performed on peripheral blood.

The CDR3, as DNA: TGTGCCAGCAGCAAGGGAACCCTACCGGGAGGCCCCCAGTCAACTAATGAAAAACTGTTTTTT. It codes for CASSKGTLPGGPQSTNEKLFF. The V gene is TRBV21-1, the J gene TRBJ1-4. TRBV21-1 is shown as a pseudogene. This CDR3 is built from 21 residues.